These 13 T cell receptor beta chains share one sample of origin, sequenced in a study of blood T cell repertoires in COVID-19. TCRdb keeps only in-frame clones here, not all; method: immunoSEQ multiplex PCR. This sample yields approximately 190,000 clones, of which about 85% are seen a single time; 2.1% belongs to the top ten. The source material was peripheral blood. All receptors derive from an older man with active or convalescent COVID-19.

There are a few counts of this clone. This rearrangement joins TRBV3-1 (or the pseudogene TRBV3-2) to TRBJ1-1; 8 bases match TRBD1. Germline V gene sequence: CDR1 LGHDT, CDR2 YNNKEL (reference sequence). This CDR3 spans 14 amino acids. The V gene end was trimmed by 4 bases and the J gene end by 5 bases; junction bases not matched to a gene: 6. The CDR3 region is CASSLSNRGTEAFF. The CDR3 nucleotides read TGTGCCAGCAGCCTCTCTAACAGGGGGACTGAAGCTTTCTTT.

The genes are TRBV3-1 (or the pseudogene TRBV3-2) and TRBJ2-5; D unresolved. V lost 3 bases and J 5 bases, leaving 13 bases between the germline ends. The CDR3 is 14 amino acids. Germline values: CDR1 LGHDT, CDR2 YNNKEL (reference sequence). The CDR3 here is CASSHSTARETQYF. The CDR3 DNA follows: TGTGCCAGCAGCCACTCCACTGCGCGGGAGACCCAGTACTTC.

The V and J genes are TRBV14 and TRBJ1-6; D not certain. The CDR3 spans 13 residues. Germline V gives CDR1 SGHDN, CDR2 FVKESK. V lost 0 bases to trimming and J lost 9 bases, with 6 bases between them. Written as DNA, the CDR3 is TGTGCCAGCAGCCAAGACCAGTTTTCACCCCTCCACTTT. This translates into CASSQDQFSPLHF.

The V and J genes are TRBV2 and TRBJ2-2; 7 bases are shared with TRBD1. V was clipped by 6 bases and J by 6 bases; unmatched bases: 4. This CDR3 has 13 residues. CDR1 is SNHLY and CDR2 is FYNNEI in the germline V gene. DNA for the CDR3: TGTGCCAGCAGGTACCAGGGGGCCGGGGAGCTGTTTTTT. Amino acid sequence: CASRYQGAGELFF.

The CDR3 is CASSLELAGAALGYEQYF. Written as DNA, the CDR3 is TGTGCCAGCAGCTTAGAACTAGCGGGGGCCGCTCTTGGCTACGAGCAGTACTTC. The chain links TRBV11-2 to TRBJ2-7, with 11 bases lining up with TRBD2. Germline lookup yields CDR1 SGHAT and CDR2 FQNNGV. The V gene end was trimmed by 0 bases and the J gene end by 3 bases; junction bases not matched to a gene: 10. The CDR3 sequence is 18 residues long.

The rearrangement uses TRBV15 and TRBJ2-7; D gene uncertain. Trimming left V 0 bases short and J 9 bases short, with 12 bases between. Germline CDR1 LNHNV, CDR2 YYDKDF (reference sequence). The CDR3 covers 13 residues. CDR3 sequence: CATSRDLFPSQYF. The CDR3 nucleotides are TGTGCCACCAGCAGAGATCTATTCCCGTCGCAGTACTTC.

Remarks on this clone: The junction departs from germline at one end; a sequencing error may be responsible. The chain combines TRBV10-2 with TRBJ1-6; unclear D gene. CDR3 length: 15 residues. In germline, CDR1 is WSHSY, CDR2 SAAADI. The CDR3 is CASRSDSSYNSPLYF. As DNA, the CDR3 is TGCGCCAGCAGGTCCGATAGCTCCTATAATTCACCCCTCTACTTT.

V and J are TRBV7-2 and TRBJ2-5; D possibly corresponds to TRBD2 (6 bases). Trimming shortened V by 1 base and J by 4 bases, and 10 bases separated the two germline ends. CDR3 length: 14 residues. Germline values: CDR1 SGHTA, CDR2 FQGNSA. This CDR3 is CASSLVRGAETQYF. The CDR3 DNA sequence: TGTGCCAGCAGCTTAGTGCGGGGTGCAGAGACCCAGTACTTC.

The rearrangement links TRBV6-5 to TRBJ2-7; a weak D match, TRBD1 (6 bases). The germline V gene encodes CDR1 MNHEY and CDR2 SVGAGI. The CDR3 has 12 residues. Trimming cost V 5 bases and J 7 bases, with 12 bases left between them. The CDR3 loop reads CASSIQGWEQYF. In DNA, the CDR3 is TGTGCCAGCAGTATACAGGGATGGGAGCAGTACTTC.

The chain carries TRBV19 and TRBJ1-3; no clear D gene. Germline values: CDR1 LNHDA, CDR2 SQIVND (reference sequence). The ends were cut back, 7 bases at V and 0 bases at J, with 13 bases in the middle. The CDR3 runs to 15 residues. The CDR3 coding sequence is TGTGCCAGTATCTCCTTTTCCGGCTCTGGAAACACCATATATTTT. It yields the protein CASISFSGSGNTIYF.

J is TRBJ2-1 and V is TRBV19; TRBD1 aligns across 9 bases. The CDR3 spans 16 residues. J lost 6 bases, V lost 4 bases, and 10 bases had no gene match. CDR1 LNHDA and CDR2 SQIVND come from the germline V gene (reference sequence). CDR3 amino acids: CASSNLPGQGVNEQFF. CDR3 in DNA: TGTGCCAGTAGTAACTTACCGGGACAGGGAGTCAATGAGCAGTTCTTC.

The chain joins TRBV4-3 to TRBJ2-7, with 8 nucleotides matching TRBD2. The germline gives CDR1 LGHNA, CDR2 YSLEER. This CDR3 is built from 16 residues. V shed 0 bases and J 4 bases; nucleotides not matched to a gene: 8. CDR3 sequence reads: CASSQDSGGVPYEQYF. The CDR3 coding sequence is TGCGCCAGCAGCCAAGATTCCGGGGGGGTTCCATACGAGCAGTACTTC.

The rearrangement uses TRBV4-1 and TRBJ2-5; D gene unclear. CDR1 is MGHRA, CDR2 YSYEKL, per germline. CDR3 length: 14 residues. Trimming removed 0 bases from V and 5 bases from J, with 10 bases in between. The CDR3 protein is CASSQDGRPETQYF. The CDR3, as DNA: TGCGCCAGCAGCCAAGATGGCAGGCCCGAGACCCAGTACTTC.